Below, 9 T cell receptor beta chains from the same sample are listed, as sequenced in a study of blood T cell repertoires in COVID-19. Libraries were prepared by immunoSEQ multiplex PCR; TCRdb keeps only in-frame clonotypes and omits some of them. The sample lists 300,000 to 350,000 clones, roughly 87% seen once, with just over 9.5% in the top ten. Material for sequencing was peripheral blood. Every receptor here comes from a young man with COVID-19, enrolled during active disease.

This clone was seen only once. V is TRBV9 and J is TRBJ2-2, with 10 bases fitting TRBD2. This CDR3 is 16 amino acids long. The germline CDR1 and CDR2 sequences are SGDLS and YYNGEE. Trimming at V came to 4 bases and at J to 4 bases, leaving 7 bases not matched to a gene. The CDR3 reads CASSPWTSGPTGELFF. Written as DNA, the CDR3 is TGTGCCAGCAGCCCCTGGACTAGCGGTCCCACCGGGGAGCTGTTTTTT.

This clone was observed a few times. This sequence joins TRBV9 and TRBJ2-7; TRBD2 aligns across 8 bases. The V segment lost 0 bases and the J segment 0 bases; nucleotides outside the gene matches: 2. Germline lookup yields CDR1 SGDLS and CDR2 YYNGEE. The CDR3 has 15 amino acids. DNA for the CDR3: TGTGCCAGCAGCGTAGGAGCGGGAGTCTCCTACGAGCAGTACTTC. It codes for CASSVGAGVSYEQYF. Looking up the rest from reference TRBV9 and TRBJ2-7 gives the full variable domain: DSGVTQTPKHLITATGQRVTLRCSPRSGDLSVYWYQQSLDQGLQFLIQYYNGEERAKGNILERFSAQQFPDLHSELNLSSLELGDSALYFCASSVGAGVSYEQYFGPGTRLTVT.

This clone was seen once. This rearrangement joins TRBV28 to TRBJ2-2; TRBD1 matches at 7 bases. The CDR3 is 16 amino acids. Trimming took 6 bases from V and 4 from J; bases not matched to a gene: 11. Germline-derived CDR1 and CDR2 are MDHEN and SYDVKM. The DNA of the CDR3 is TGTGCCAGCAGATTACAGGGGCCCCCAAGCACCGGGGAGCTGTTTTTT. It codes for CASRLQGPPSTGELFF.

The genes are TRBV19 and TRBJ1-1; D call uncertain. V lost 4 bases and J 0 bases, leaving 9 bases between the germline ends. The CDR3 has 14 residues. In germline, CDR1 is LNHDA, CDR2 SQIVND (reference sequence). Here the CDR3 reads CASSKIAVNTEAFF. The CDR3, as DNA: TGTGCCAGTAGTAAAATAGCTGTGAACACTGAAGCTTTCTTT.

This clone was picked up one time. The V call is TRBV4-2, the J call TRBJ2-1; TRBD2 agrees at 11 bases. Germline loops: CDR1 LGHNA, CDR2 YNFKEQ. The CDR3 covers 17 residues. V lost 2 bases and J lost 6; bases outside the gene matches: 9. This CDR3 reads CASSQREASGGLNEQFF. Written as DNA, the CDR3 is TGTGCCAGCAGCCAACGAGAGGCTAGCGGGGGGCTCAATGAGCAGTTCTTC.

This chain joins TRBV7-2 and TRBJ1-3; D gene unclear. The CDR3 runs 15 residues. Trimming removed 2 bases at V and 7 bases at J, with 15 bases between. CDR1 and CDR2 (germline): SGHTA, FQGNSA. DNA for the CDR3: TGTGCCAGCAGCTTACATGAGGGAAGCGGGAACACCATATATTTT. Translated, it gives CASSLHEGSGNTIYF.

CDR3 protein: CASSYFPGGGLNQPQHF. The CDR3 bases are TGTGCCAGCAGCTACTTCCCAGGGGGCGGACTCAATCAGCCCCAGCATTTT. The J gene is TRBJ1-5, the V gene TRBV11-2; 8 positions match TRBD1. The CDR3 sequence is 17 residues long. Germline assignment: CDR1 SGHAT and CDR2 FQNNGV. The ends lost 4 bases at V and 3 bases at J; junction bases unmatched: 11.

The chain joins TRBV6-2 or TRBV6-3 to TRBJ2-5, with D tentatively TRBD2 (7 bases). The CDR3 is 14 amino acids. V was clipped by 6 bases and J by 5 bases, with 16 bases between them. CDR1 is MNHEY and CDR2 is SVGEGT in the germline V gene. The CDR3 protein is CASSPGGGPETQYF. The CDR3 DNA follows: TGTGCCAGCAGCCCTGGCGGGGGCCCGGAGACCCAGTACTTC.

J is TRBJ1-1 and V is TRBV7-3; D might be TRBD1 (5 bases). Germline V gives CDR1 SGHTA, CDR2 FQGTGA. Trimming took off 2 bases at V and 6 bases at J, with 10 bases between the two ends. The CDR3 covers 13 residues. The CDR3, as DNA: TGTGCCAGCAGCTTATCAGGGCCCGCTGAAGCTTTCTTT. It specifies CASSLSGPAEAFF.